This T cell receptor (beta chain) emerged from a study of cytomegalovirus exposure and HLA in healthy donors. Study-wide context: In a later analysis, it was reported that the 110 or so validation repertoires had been produced on the same platform as the 700 or so repertoires belonging to the first cohort.

Findings of the study overall: With high specificity and sensitivity, the classifier reportedly diagnosed cytomegalovirus status. Cytomegalovirus association was listed for roughly 160 TCR beta chains. Subsequent analysis of the 120 or so validation repertoires found a tendency for first-cohort TCR clusters to co-occur.

Trimming pared 1 base from V and 1 base from J, leaving 7 bases between. The CDR3 extends over 15 amino acids. Looked up from germline, CDR1 is LNHNV and CDR2 is YYDKDF (reference sequence). Details on this clone: Antigen unknown.

Libraries were prepared by immunoSEQ multiplex PCR; TCRdb keeps only in-frame clonotypes and omits some of them. The data hold roughly 250,000 clones, with approximately 86% observed a single time. The chain has TRBV15 and TRBJ1-4; D uncertain. The TCR sequence derives from a woman in her 30s in good health and CMV-seropositive. The specimen was PBMCs. CDR3 in DNA: TGTGCCACCAGCAGAGTCGGGGTAACTAATGAAAAACTGTTTTTT. Protein sequence: CATSRVGVTNEKLFF.